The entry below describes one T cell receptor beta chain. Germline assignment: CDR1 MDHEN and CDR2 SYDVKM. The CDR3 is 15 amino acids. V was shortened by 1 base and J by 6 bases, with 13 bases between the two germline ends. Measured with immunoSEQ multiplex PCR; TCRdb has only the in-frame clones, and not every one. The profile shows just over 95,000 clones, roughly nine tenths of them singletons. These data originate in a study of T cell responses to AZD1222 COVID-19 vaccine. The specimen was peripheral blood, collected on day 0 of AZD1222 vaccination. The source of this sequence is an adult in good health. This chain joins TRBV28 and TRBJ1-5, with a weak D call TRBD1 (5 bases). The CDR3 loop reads CASSLLSGGSQPQHF. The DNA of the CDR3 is TGTGCCAGCAGTTTATTATCCGGGGGAAGTCAGCCCCAGCATTTT.